This is a list of T cell receptor beta chains from one sample in a study of identical twins. TCRdb ran MiXCR on the 5' RACE reads and lists one entry per CDR3 protein. The data hold about 520,000 distinct CDR3 sequences, with around 20% observed a single time. The sample was also reused in another study, on T cells expressing NK-cell markers.

Sequencing was done on a sample of CD4+ T cells sorted from blood. These receptors all stem from a woman younger than 35 in good health. Each CDR3 is given with its conserved first and last residue. The order of the fields is D gene, clone size, V gene, J gene, CDR3 DNA, CDR3 protein. A D gene is named only where the DNA matches it firmly. Rows give clone size only sometimes, using once, few, many, or a class for an expanded clone.

TRBD1,.,TRBV5-1,TRBJ2-7,TGCGCCAGCAGCGCCTCCGGGACAGGGGGGATCGAGCAGTACTTC,CASSASGTGGIEQYF
TRBD2,few,TRBV29-1,TRBJ2-7,TGCAGCGTTGAAATCGGGCAGGGCGGGAGTCTGTACTTC,CSVEIGQGGSLYF
.,.,TRBV6-1,TRBJ1-1,TGTGCCAGCGGTGGAGGGATCGGCTCGACCCGGGCTTTCTTT,CASGGGIGSTRAFF
.,few,TRBV5-6,TRBJ2-3,TGTGCCAGCAGATCCCCGTTTATGACAGATACGCAGTATTTT,CASRSPFMTDTQYF
TRBD1,few,TRBV6-1,TRBJ1-1,TGTGCCAGCAGACCATTCCGGACAGGGAACACTGAAGCTTTCTTT,CASRPFRTGNTEAFF
.,few,TRBV20-1,TRBJ2-1,TGCAGTGCTAGAGCCGGGAGCAATGAGCAGTTCTTC,CSARAGSNEQFF
TRBD2,.,TRBV20-1,TRBJ2-1,TGCAGTGCTAGATCCTTAGCGGGAAGTTACAATGAGCAGTTCTTC,CSARSLAGSYNEQFF
.,.,TRBV25-1,TRBJ1-1,TGTGCCAGCAGGGAACAGGGTACCACTGAAGCTTTCTTT,CASREQGTTEAFF
.,.,TRBV7-2,TRBJ2-1,TGTGCCAGCAGCTTAGTCGGTTATGAGCAGTTCTTC,CASSLVGYEQFF
.,few,TRBV25-1,TRBJ2-7,TGTGCCAGCAGACGAGCAGGGGAGCAGTACTTC,CASRRAGEQYF
TRBD1,few,TRBV5-1,TRBJ2-7,TGCGCCAGCAGCTTTTCTCCGGGACAGGTGGACAACGAGCAGTACTTC,CASSFSPGQVDNEQYF
.,.,TRBV12-3/TRBV12-4,TRBJ1-1,TGTGCCAGCAGTTTCCGGGAGGGGCGGAACACTGAAGCTTTCTTT,CASSFREGRNTEAFF
TRBD1,.,TRBV5-8,TRBJ1-2,TGTGCCAGCAGCTTACGGACAGGCAAACCTAACTATGGCTACACCTTC,CASSLRTGKPNYGYTF
TRBD2,.,TRBV7-2,TRBJ2-1,TGTGCCAGCAGCCCTCGACTAGCGGGGGAGAATGAGCAGTTCTTC,CASSPRLAGENEQFF
TRBD1,few,TRBV5-1,TRBJ2-7,TGCGCCAGCAGCCGCAGTAAAAACCCCCGGGACAGACCCTACGAGCAGTACTTC,CASSRSKNPRDRPYEQYF
TRBD2,few,TRBV7-2,TRBJ2-7,TGTGCCAGCAGCTTTGGACTAGGCCCCTACGAGCAGTACTTC,CASSFGLGPYEQYF
TRBD2,medium-sized,TRBV12-3/TRBV12-4,TRBJ2-5,TGTGCCAGCAGTCGACTAGCGGGGGGGGAGACCCAGTACTTC,CASSRLAGGETQYF
.,few,TRBV7-2,TRBJ2-7,TGTGCCAGCAGCCCAGAGGGCCCATACGAGCAGTACTTC,CASSPEGPYEQYF
.,.,TRBV7-2,TRBJ1-1,TGTGCCAGCAGCTTAGAGAGCAGGGCGAGGGCTTTCTTT,CASSLESRARAFF
TRBD1,few,TRBV10-3,TRBJ2-6,TGTGCCATCAGTGACCAGACAGGGGCGGGGGCCAACGTCCTGACTTTC,CAISDQTGAGANVLTF
.,few,TRBV20-1,TRBJ2-3,TGCAGTGCTAGGTCGGGGCAGCTTAAGGATACGCAGTATTTT,CSARSGQLKDTQYF
.,once,TRBV18,TRBJ2-3,TGTGCCAGCTCACCTCCGACTATCCTCACAGATACGCAGTATTTT,CASSPPTILTDTQYF
.,few,TRBV5-1,TRBJ2-7,TGCGCCAGCAGGAGGGAAGCGGCCCTCTACGAGCAGTACTTC,CASRREAALYEQYF